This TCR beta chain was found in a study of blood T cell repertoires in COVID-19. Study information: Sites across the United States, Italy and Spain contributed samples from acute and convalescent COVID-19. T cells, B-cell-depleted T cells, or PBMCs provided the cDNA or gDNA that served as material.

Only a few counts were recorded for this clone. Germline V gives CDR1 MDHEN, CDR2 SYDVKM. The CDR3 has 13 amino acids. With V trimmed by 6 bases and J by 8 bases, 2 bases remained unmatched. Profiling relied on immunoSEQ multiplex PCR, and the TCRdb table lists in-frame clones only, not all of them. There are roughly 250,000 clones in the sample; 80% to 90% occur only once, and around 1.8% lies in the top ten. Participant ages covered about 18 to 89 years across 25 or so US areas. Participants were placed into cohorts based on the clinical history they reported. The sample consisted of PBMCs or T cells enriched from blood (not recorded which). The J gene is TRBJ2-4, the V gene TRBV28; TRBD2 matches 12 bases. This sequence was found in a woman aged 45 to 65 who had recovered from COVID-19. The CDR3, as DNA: TGTGCCAGCAGAACTAGCGGGAGGTACATTCAGTACTTC. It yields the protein CASRTSGRYIQYF.